The rows below give T cell receptor beta chains drawn from one sample of a study of preoperative IRX-2 immunotherapy in early breast cancer. The method was immunoSEQ multiplex PCR; TCRdb's version includes in-frame clones alone and lacks a portion of them. The sample includes more than 20,000 clones, approximately 90% of them seen just once. The sequences come from tumor tissue, collected after IRX-2 immunotherapy. The receptor source for this set is a human donor with breast cancer. The CDR3 runs from the conserved cysteine through the conserved F or W. D genes are given only for firm matches. Clone size is not always given. Where it is, it says once, few, many or a class for expanded clones.

D gene	clone size	V gene	J gene	CDR3 length	CDR3 DNA	CDR3 protein
.	.	TRBV6-5	TRBJ1-4	14	TGTGCCAGCAGCAGGGACAAAAGGGGGGAAAAACTGTTTTTT	CASSRDKRGEKLFF
.	.	TRBV6-5	TRBJ1-1	16	TGTGCCAGCAGTTACCGTTTGACAGTTAAAGACACTGAAGCTTTCTTT	CASSYRLTVKDTEAFF
.	.	TRBV5-6	TRBJ2-1	13	TGTGCCAGCAGCTCTCGAGGCTACAATGAGCAGTTCTTC	CASSSRGYNEQFF
TRBD1	.	TRBV15	TRBJ1-5	15	TGTGCCACCAGCAGAGAGGACAGGAGGGATCAGCCCCAGCATTTT	CATSREDRRDQPQHF
.	.	TRBV6-1	TRBJ1-2	12	TGTGCCAGCAGTCTTGGGACGGTCGGCTACACCTTC	CASSLGTVGYTF
.	once	TRBV9	TRBJ2-5	13	TGTGCCAGCAGCGTAGGTGCCGGGGAGACCCAGTACTTC	CASSVGAGETQYF
.	few	TRBV10-3	TRBJ2-1	14	TGTGCCATCAACGGCGGCACGCCTTACAATGAGCAGTTCTTC	CAINGGTPYNEQFF
.	.	TRBV18	TRBJ2-3	15	TGTGCCAGCTCACCGGTTGGCCAGGGGGGGAATACGCAGTATTTT	CASSPVGQGGNTQYF
.	.	TRBV10-2	TRBJ1-4	13	TGCGCCACCTGGGACCAAGGTGGGGAAAAACTGTTTTTT	CATWDQGGEKLFF
.	.	TRBV10-2	TRBJ2-2	13	TGCGCCAGCAGTGAGGGGTATGGCCTGAAGCTGTTTTTT	CASSEGYGLKLFF
.	.	TRBV28	TRBJ1-1	11	TGTGCCAGCAACAGTAACACTGAAGCTTTCTTT	CASNSNTEAFF
.	.	TRBV10-3	TRBJ1-1	12	TGTGCCATCAGTGACGGTCCCACTGAAGCTTTCTTT	CAISDGPTEAFF
.	.	TRBV7-2	TRBJ2-1	15	TGTGCCAGCAGCTTATTGAGAGGTTCCTACAATGAGCAGTTCTTC	CASSLLRGSYNEQFF
TRBD2	.	TRBV7-8	TRBJ2-5	15	TGTGCCAGCAGCTTAGCGGGTCTAGCGGGTGAGACCCAGTACTTC	CASSLAGLAGETQYF
TRBD1	.	TRBV14	TRBJ2-2	15	TGTGCCAGCAGCCTACAGGGGCTCCTCACCGGGGAGCTGTTTTTT	CASSLQGLLTGELFF
TRBD1	.	TRBV5-4	TRBJ2-5	16	TGTGCCAGCAGCACGGTCCCGGGACAGGGATGGGAGACCCAGTACTTC	CASSTVPGQGWETQYF
.	.	TRBV21-1	TRBJ1-3	13	TGTGCCACGCGTGTGCCAACCGGAAACACCATATATTTT	CATRVPTGNTIYF
.	.	TRBV7-6	TRBJ2-7	13	TGTGCCAGCAGCTCCGGGACATCCTACGAGCAGTACTTC	CASSSGTSYEQYF
.	.	TRBV28	TRBJ1-2	12	TGTGCCAGCAGTTTCCAGGGAAAAGGCTACACCTTC	CASSFQGKGYTF
.	.	TRBV30	TRBJ1-1	11	TGTGCCTGGAGCCCCCCGGGGCAAGCTTTCTTT	CAWSPPGQAFF
TRBD2	.	TRBV5-1	TRBJ2-1	19	TGCGCCAGCAGCTTGGGGGCCTTATCTATAGCGGGGGGGCCGAATGAGCAGTTCTTC	CASSLGALSIAGGPNEQFF
TRBD2	few	TRBV29-1	TRBJ2-3	14	TGCAGCGTTGAATCTGGACTAGCAACAGATACGCAGTATTTT	CSVESGLATDTQYF
.	once	TRBV5-1	TRBJ1-2	15	TGCGCCAGCAGCGACCACAGGGCCCGAAGTTATGGCTACACCTTC	CASSDHRARSYGYTF
.	few	TRBV5-1	TRBJ2-2	15	TGCGCCAGCAGCTTGAGGCAGGGGAGTGCCGGGGAGCTGTTTTTT	CASSLRQGSAGELFF
.	.	TRBV15	TRBJ2-3	16	TGTGCCACCAGCAAGGGGTTCGCGGGGGCTACAGATACGCAGTATTTT	CATSKGFAGATDTQYF
.	.	TRBV21-1	TRBJ1-2	15	TGTGCCAGCAGCAAAACCCCCACAGGGCCGGTGGGCTACACCTTC	CASSKTPTGPVGYTF
TRBD1	once	TRBV6-5	TRBJ1-5	14	TGTGCCAGCAGATCCGGACAGGGTTATCAGCCCCAGCATTTT	CASRSGQGYQPQHF
.	.	TRBV2	TRBJ2-5	13	TGTGCCAGCAGTGTACTGCGGCAAGAGACCCAGTACTTC	CASSVLRQETQYF
.	.	TRBV25-1	TRBJ2-5	14	TGTGCCAGCAGTGAAGGGGGCAGGGTGGCGACCCAGTACTTC	CASSEGGRVATQYF
TRBD1	.	TRBV7-8	TRBJ1-5	17	TGTGCCAGCAGCATCGGGACAGGGGGCGCATCGGGTCAGCCCCAGCATTTT	CASSIGTGGASGQPQHF
TRBD1	.	TRBV6-6	TRBJ1-2	15	TGTGCCAGCACCAGAACCATAGAGGGGGCTTATGGCTACACCTTC	CASTRTIEGAYGYTF
TRBD1	.	TRBV7-2	TRBJ1-1	18	TGTGCCAGCAGCTCACAGGACAGGGGGCGAGTAATGAACACTGAAGCTTTCTTT	CASSSQDRGRVMNTEAFF
.	.	TRBV11-3	TRBJ1-3	14	TGTGCCAGCAGCTTAGATCGTTACGGGAACACCATATATTTT	CASSLDRYGNTIYF
TRBD1	once	TRBV5-1	TRBJ2-1	13	TGCGCCAGCAGCCCGGGACAGTACAATGAGCAGTTCTTC	CASSPGQYNEQFF
TRBD1	.	TRBV5-8	TRBJ2-5	15	TGTGCCAGCATACTGACAGGGACCGGTGGGGAGACCCAGTACTTC	CASILTGTGGETQYF